The 18 T cell receptor beta chains below all came from one sample that was sequenced in a study of T cells in Graves' hyperthyroidism and ophthalmopathy. RNA transcripts provided the source from which TCR beta CDR3 regions were amplified. HTBI primers were used for first-round RT-PCR of the TCR CDR3. TCRdb used MiXCR to reprocess the multiplex PCR reads, holding one entry per CDR3 protein. The table shows almost 500,000 distinct CDR3 sequences, with about 20% occurring only once. Sequencing was done on a sample of blood. These receptors were obtained from a woman aged 70-85 years with Graves' ophthalmopathy.

This clonotype was seen repeatedly, ten times or more. The rearrangement uses TRBV7-3 and TRBJ2-1; TRBD2 is a possible D gene (6 bases). V lost 4 bases and J 2 bases, leaving 12 bases between the germline ends. The germline gives CDR1 SGHTA, CDR2 FQGTGA. This CDR3 comprises 15 residues. The CDR3 loop is CASSSRDGTYNEQFF. DNA of the CDR3: TGTGCCAGCAGCTCGCGGGACGGAACCTACAATGAGCAGTTCTTC.

A few counts support this clonotype. The V gene is TRBV29-1, the J gene TRBJ1-6; 11 bases match TRBD1. CDR1 and CDR2 from the germline V gene are SQVTM and ANQGSEA. CDR3 length: 13 amino acids. The junction had 2 bases not matched to a gene; V was cut back by 6 bases and J by 7 bases. CDR3 loop: CSVRDRGNSPLHF. The CDR3 region has the DNA TGCAGCGTCCGGGACAGGGGGAATTCACCCCTCCACTTT.

This chain joins TRBV12-5 and TRBJ1-5; D possibly corresponds to TRBD1 (5 bases). The ends were cut back, 8 bases at V and 5 bases at J, with 16 bases in the middle. Germline loops: CDR1 LGHNT, CDR2 FRNRAP. CDR3 length equals 14 residues. CDR3 in amino acids: CASSGGSEDQPQHF. CDR3 coding DNA: TGTGCTAGTTCCGGGGGGTCGGAAGATCAGCCCCAGCATTTT.

This clonotype was detected a few times. This chain joins TRBV27 and TRBJ2-7; either TRBD1 or TRBD2 may fit D (6 bases each). The CDR3 loop spans 14 amino acids. The germline V and J ends were trimmed by 8 bases and 5 bases, with 19 bases remaining between them. Germline CDR1 is MNHEY and CDR2 is SMNVEV (reference sequence). CDR3 bases: TGTGCCAGCGGGGGCCTCGGGGGTTACCACGAGCAGTACTTC. It yields the protein CASGGLGGYHEQYF.

This clonotype was recorded at least ten times. The chain joins TRBV28 to TRBJ1-3; 7 nucleotides agree with TRBD1. Unmatched junction bases numbered 1, after V lost 3 bases and J lost 2 bases. The CDR3 is 14 residues long. The germline gives CDR1 MDHEN, CDR2 SYDVKM. CDR3 amino acids: CASSFTGAGNTIYF. DNA of the CDR3: TGTGCCAGCAGTTTCACAGGGGCTGGAAACACCATATATTTT.

V usage is TRBV29-1 and J usage is TRBJ1-1; possible D gene TRBD1, 5 bases. CDR3 length: 16 residues. The germline CDR1 and CDR2 sequences are SQVTM and ANQGSEA. Trimming took off 4 bases at V and 0 bases at J, with 18 bases between the two ends. The DNA for the CDR3 is TGCAGCGTTGTCTATAGGGGCGATACAATGAACACTGAAGCTTTCTTT. As protein: CSVVYRGDTMNTEAFF.

The table lists this clonotype with many counts. The J gene is TRBJ1-2, the V gene TRBV7-8; no definite D call. V lost 5 bases to trimming and J lost 5 bases, with 9 bases between them. Germline V lookup: CDR1 SGHVS, CDR2 FQNEAQ. The CDR3 totals 12 residues. The CDR3 sequence is CASSPDGYGYTF. Here the CDR3 DNA reads TGTGCCAGCAGCCCCGACGGGTATGGCTACACCTTC.

To note about this clonotype: An end of the junction differs from the germline gene, which may be a read error. The chain links TRBV18 to TRBJ2-2; tentatively, D is TRBD1 (7 bases). The germline V gene encodes CDR1 KGHSH and CDR2 LQKENI. This CDR3 has 17 amino acids. For the CDR3, the DNA is TGTGCCAGCTCACCAATCGCCGGGACAGCGAACACCGGGGGGCTGTTTTTT. Amino acids: CASSPIAGTANTGGLFF.

This clonotype was detected many times. V is TRBV12-3 or TRBV12-4 and J is TRBJ2-7; D gene ambiguous. The ends were cut back, 4 bases at V and 0 bases at J, with 10 bases in the middle. This CDR3 contains 14 residues. The CDR3 region has the DNA TGTGCCAGCAGTTCCTGGACGGTCTCCTACGAGCAGTACTTC. It codes for CASSSWTVSYEQYF.

As to this clonotype: A read error may account for a junction end that differs from germline. The rearrangement links TRBV5-1 to TRBJ1-4; possibly TRBD1 for D (6 bases). Germline lookup yields CDR1 SGHRS and CDR2 YFSETQ. CDR3 length: 16 residues. The CDR3 nucleotides are TGCGTCAGCAGCTTGGCCAGGGGTACACCTAATGAAAAACTGTTTTTT. The encoded protein is CVSSLARGTPNEKLFF.

This chain uses TRBV11-3 with TRBJ1-6; D gene ambiguous. The V end lost 2 bases, the J end lost 8 bases, and 7 bases lay between the germline ends. CDR3 length equals 13 residues. Germline V lookup: CDR1 SGHNT, CDR2 YENEEA. As DNA, the CDR3 is TGTGCCAGCAGCTTAAACGCGGATTCACCCCTCCACTTT. This codes for CASSLNADSPLHF. The full variable domain, completed using reference TRBV11-3 and TRBJ1-6, is EAGVVQSPRYKIIEKKQPVAFWCNPISGHNTLYWYLQNLGQGPELLIRYENEEAVDDSQLPKDRFSAERLKGVDSTLKIQPAELGDSAVYLCASSLNADSPLHFGNGTRLTVT.

This clonotype has a handful of counts. This rearrangement joins TRBV7-3 to TRBJ2-3; 7 positions match TRBD2. The CDR3 length is 17 residues. The V segment lost 5 bases and the J segment 2 bases; nucleotides outside the gene matches: 13. The germline CDR1 and CDR2 sequences are SGHTA and FQGTGA. The CDR3 DNA reads as TGTGCCAGCAGCGAGTACGGGGCTAGCGGTACCACAGATACGCAGTATTTT. Protein: CASSEYGASGTTDTQYF.

The genes are TRBV5-6 and TRBJ2-1, with 7 bases matching TRBD1. Looked up from germline, CDR1 is SGHDT and CDR2 is YYEEEE. The junction had 5 bases not matched to a gene; V was cut back by 0 bases and J by 2 bases. This CDR3 comprises 16 residues. The CDR3 region is CASSLEGQDPYNEQFF. DNA of the CDR3: TGTGCCAGCAGCTTGGAAGGACAGGACCCCTACAATGAGCAGTTCTTC.

This clonotype was seen a few times. Written as DNA, the CDR3 is TGCAGCGCGCACTACAATGAGCAGTTCTTC. It encodes CSAHYNEQFF. The genes are TRBV29-1 and TRBJ2-1, with D unclear. Germline CDR1 reads SQVTM; CDR2 reads ANQGSEA. The length of the CDR3 is 10 residues. With 7 bases removed from V and 3 bases from J, the gap between germline ends came to 4 bases.

This clonotype has more than one count but fewer than ten. The rearrangement joins TRBV28 to TRBJ2-7; D gene uncertain. The germline V and J ends were trimmed by 8 bases and 0 bases, with 14 bases remaining between them. The CDR3 has 14 amino acids. Germline loops: CDR1 MDHEN, CDR2 SYDVKM. CDR3 residues: CASGDGPSSYEQYF. Here the CDR3 DNA reads TGTGCCAGCGGGGATGGGCCCAGCTCCTACGAGCAGTACTTC.

The table lists this clonotype with a few counts. The V gene is TRBV12-5, the J gene TRBJ2-2; D not certain. CDR1 and CDR2 from the germline V gene are LGHNT and FRNRAP. Between the trimmed V and J ends, which lost 0 bases and 2 bases, there was a span of 7 bases. The CDR3 sequence is 15 residues long. The CDR3 reads CASGLVRANTGELFF. The DNA of the CDR3 is TGTGCTAGTGGTTTGGTACGGGCCAACACCGGGGAGCTGTTTTTT.

The chain recombines TRBV20-1 with TRBJ2-3, with D perhaps being TRBD1 or TRBD2 (5 bases each). Between the trimmed V and J ends, which lost 2 bases and 0 bases, there was a span of 12 bases. The germline gives CDR1 DFQATT, CDR2 SNEGSKA (reference sequence). The CDR3 has 15 residues. CDR3 bases: TGCAGTGCTAGATCACTCCGGGACAGCACAGATACGCAGTATTTT. Amino acid sequence: CSARSLRDSTDTQYF.

This clonotype was found a few times. V and J are TRBV5-1 and TRBJ2-3, with unresolved D. V was trimmed by 2 bases and J by 0 bases, leaving 7 bases between them. The germline V gene has CDR1 SGHRS and CDR2 YFSETQ. This CDR3 contains 14 residues. The chain's CDR3 is CASSFDDSTDTQYF. The CDR3 nucleotides are TGCGCCAGCAGCTTTGACGACAGCACAGATACGCAGTATTTT.